The present entry profiles one T cell receptor (beta chain) with its context. TCRdb reprocessed the reads via MiXCR and lists one record per CDR3 protein. This table holds 300,000 to 450,000 distinct CDR3 sequences, around a sixth found once. This entry belongs to a study of T cell repertoires in cytomegalovirus infection. CDR1 is MDHEN, CDR2 SYDVKM, per germline. V was clipped by 5 bases and J by 4 bases; unmatched bases: 4. This CDR3 is 15 amino acids long. The receptor was isolated from a human donor in good health (CMV status not recorded). Some clones in this sample may be carry-over from other donors' samples. The V and J genes are TRBV28 and TRBJ2-1; 11 bases align to TRBD2. The sequencing input was PBMCs. CDR3 bases: TGTGCCAGCAGTATCACTAGCGGGAGTTACAATGAGCAGTTCTTC. This translates into CASSITSGSYNEQFF.